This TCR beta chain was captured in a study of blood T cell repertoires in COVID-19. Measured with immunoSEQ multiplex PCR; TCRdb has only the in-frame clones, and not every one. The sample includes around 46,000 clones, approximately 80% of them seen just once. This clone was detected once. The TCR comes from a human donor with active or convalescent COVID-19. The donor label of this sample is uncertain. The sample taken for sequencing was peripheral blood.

CDR3 nucleotide sequence: TGTGCCAGCAGCTTACGAGGTACAAGCACAGATACGCAGTATTTT. This gives the protein CASSLRGTSTDTQYF. This chain uses TRBV7-6 with TRBJ2-3; D not certain. This CDR3 is built from 15 residues. Germline assignment: CDR1 SGHVS and CDR2 FNYEAQ. V was trimmed by 2 bases and J by 0 bases, leaving 9 bases between them. The whole variable domain, filled in from reference TRBV7-6 and TRBJ2-3, reads GAGVSQSPRYKVTKRGQDVALRCDPISGHVSLYWYRQALGQGPEFLTYFNYEAQQDKSGLPNDRFSAERPEGSISTLTIQRTEQRDSAMYRCASSLRGTSTDTQYFGPGTRLTVL.